The 19 T cell receptor beta chains listed next were all sequenced from one sample in a study of cytomegalovirus exposure and HLA in healthy donors. The assay was immunoSEQ multiplex PCR, and TCRdb's table has in-frame clones only and misses some. Here the sample spans 150,000 to 200,000 clones, roughly 85% being singletons. The sample was PBMCs. These TCRs come from a man between 18 and 35 years old in good health and CMV-seropositive.

The rearrangement joins TRBV5-4 to TRBJ2-3; 8 bases are shared with TRBD1. V lost 0 bases, J lost 0 bases, and 6 bases stayed unmatched. This CDR3 is built from 17 residues. Germline CDR1 reads SGHNT; CDR2 reads YYREEE (reference sequence). In DNA, the CDR3 is TGTGCCAGCAGCTTGGTTTCAGGGGGCGGGAGCACAGATACGCAGTATTTT. Its protein is CASSLVSGGGSTDTQYF.

This clone was recorded only once. The rearrangement joins TRBV2 to TRBJ2-3; 10 bases align to TRBD2. In germline, CDR1 is SNHLY, CDR2 FYNNEI. The CDR3 is 15 amino acids. After removal of 8 bases from V and 3 bases from J, the junction contained 8 bases not matched to a gene. The CDR3 reads CASGQGLADTDTQYF. CDR3 in DNA: TGTGCCAGCGGGCAAGGACTAGCGGATACAGATACGCAGTATTTT.

The chain links TRBV6-1 to TRBJ2-7, with TRBD1 matching over 7 bases. The CDR3 has 17 amino acids. Germline V lookup: CDR1 MNHNS, CDR2 SASEGT. Losses at the gene ends were 4 bases for V and 5 bases for J; bases not matched to a gene: 17. CDR3 DNA: TGTGCCAGCAGTGTACAAAAGGGGGCAGGGGGTAAGAACGAGCAGTACTTC. This gives the protein CASSVQKGAGGKNEQYF.

This clone has a single count. J is TRBJ2-5 and V is TRBV5-1; 12 bases are a match to TRBD2. J lost 1 base, V lost 0 bases, and 4 bases had no gene match. Germline V gene lookup returns CDR1 SGHRS and CDR2 YFSETQ. The CDR3 sequence is 17 residues long. Here the CDR3 DNA reads TGCGCCAGCAGCTTGGGACTAGCGGGGGATTTCCAAGAGACCCAGTACTTC. Translation gives CASSLGLAGDFQETQYF.

The chain recombines TRBV28 with TRBJ1-2, with a weak D call TRBD1 (5 bases). V was pared by 6 bases and J by 7 bases, with 18 bases between. Germline lookup yields CDR1 MDHEN and CDR2 SYDVKM. This CDR3 region has 14 residues. CDR3 region: CASSPPRARGGYTF. The CDR3, as DNA: TGTGCCAGCAGCCCGCCCAGAGCTAGGGGTGGCTACACCTTC.

The V and J genes are TRBV6-5 and TRBJ2-2; TRBD2 is a possible D gene (7 bases). Trimming pared 0 bases from V and 7 bases from J, leaving 9 bases between. The CDR3 covers 14 residues. CDR1 is MNHEY and CDR2 is SVGAGI in the germline V gene. CDR3 sequence reads: CASSYSGGGGELFF. The CDR3 region has the DNA TGTGCCAGCAGTTACTCGGGAGGGGGCGGGGAGCTGTTTTTT.

The chain couples TRBV4-2 to TRBJ2-2, with D possibly TRBD2 on 5 matching bases. Germline V gene lookup returns CDR1 LGHNA and CDR2 YNFKEQ. The CDR3 has 15 amino acids. V was shortened by 3 bases and J by 3 bases, with 11 bases between the two germline ends. The CDR3 region has the DNA TGTGCCAGCAGCCACAGTCTAGCCGACACCGGGGAGCTGTTTTTT. Translated: CASSHSLADTGELFF.

The chain is built from TRBV7-9 and TRBJ2-1, with unresolved D. This CDR3 has 12 residues. Germline loops: CDR1 SEHNR, CDR2 FQNEAQ (reference sequence). Trimming took off 6 bases at V and 6 bases at J, with 9 bases between the two ends. The CDR3 loop reads CASRVRGNEQFF. Written as DNA, the CDR3 is TGTGCCAGCAGGGTGAGAGGCAATGAGCAGTTCTTC.

This chain uses TRBV2 with TRBJ1-1; TRBD1 matches 10 bases. The V and J ends lost 7 bases and 5 bases, in that order; junction bases with no gene match: 7. Germline V gives CDR1 SNHLY, CDR2 FYNNEI. The CDR3 covers 14 residues. The CDR3 DNA reads as TGTGCCAGCACCCTCGGACAGGGGGTGACTGAAGCTTTCTTT. Translating gives CASTLGQGVTEAFF.

The chain links TRBV25-1 to TRBJ1-1; D gene unclear. From germline, CDR1 is MGHDK and CDR2 SYGVNS. V lost 6 bases to trimming and J lost 11 bases, with 13 bases between them. The CDR3 covers 11 residues. The CDR3 here is CASREGHGAFF. CDR3 sequence (DNA): TGTGCCAGCAGAGAGGGCCATGGGGCTTTCTTT.

This clone occurred a few times. The chain uses TRBV30 and TRBJ1-2; D is uncertain. The CDR3 has 14 amino acids. V gave up 0 bases and J gave up 4 bases, with 12 bases separating them. Germline values: CDR1 GTSNPN, CDR2 SVGIG (reference sequence). In DNA form, the CDR3 reads TGTGCCTGGAGTGTTCTACAGACTACCTATGGCTACACCTTC. It specifies CAWSVLQTTYGYTF.

Concerning this clone itself: Other DNA sequences within the sample encode an identical CDR3. J is TRBJ2-7 and V is TRBV4-1, with 7 positions matching TRBD1. V dropped 1 base and J dropped 2; count of bases not matched to a gene: 2. Germline V lookup: CDR1 MGHRA, CDR2 YSYEKL. The CDR3 loop spans 14 amino acids. The CDR3 DNA sequence: TGCGCCAGCAGCCAAGGCCAGGGGGCCTACGAGCAGTACTTC. Its protein product is CASSQGQGAYEQYF.

This sequence joins TRBV30 and TRBJ1-2, with TRBD1 matching over 8 bases. V shed 2 bases and J 8 bases; nucleotides not matched to a gene: 7. The germline gives CDR1 GTSNPN, CDR2 SVGIG (reference sequence). This CDR3 contains 13 residues. For the CDR3, the DNA is TGTGCCTGGAGTCCCGGACAGGGTCAAGGCTACACCTTC. This sequence encodes CAWSPGQGQGYTF.

There are a few counts of this clone. The rearrangement links TRBV28 to TRBJ2-7; TRBD1 aligns across 7 bases. The germline V gene encodes CDR1 MDHEN and CDR2 SYDVKM. CDR3 length: 16 residues. Germline trimming cut 7 bases from V and 1 base from J; bases unmatched to any gene: 13. This CDR3 is CASTPRQGRTSYEQYF. The DNA of the CDR3 is TGTGCCAGCACTCCGAGACAGGGAAGAACATCCTACGAGCAGTACTTC.

The CDR3 is CASSLTGGRADEEQFF. The DNA for the CDR3 is TGTGCCAGCAGCTTAACGGGCGGGAGGGCCGATGAAGAGCAGTTCTTC. This chain uses TRBV7-3 with TRBJ2-1, with 9 bases aligning to TRBD2. After removal of 0 bases from V and 10 bases from J, the junction contained 10 bases not matched to a gene. The CDR3 runs 16 residues. The V gene's germline CDR1 is SGHTA and CDR2 FQGTGA. The complete variable domain, with remaining parts taken from reference TRBV7-3 and TRBJ2-1, reads GAGVSQTPSNKVTEKGKYVELRCDPISGHTALYWYRQSLGQGPEFLIYFQGTGAADDSGLPNDRFFAVRPEGSVSTLKIQRTERGDSAVYLCASSLTGGRADEEQFFGPGTRLTVL.

The gene calls are TRBV5-6 and TRBJ1-1; no reliable D call. The CDR3 loop spans 15 amino acids. Germline assignment: CDR1 SGHDT and CDR2 YYEEEE. V lost 1 base and J 1 base, leaving 11 bases between the germline ends. DNA for the CDR3: TGTGCCAGCAGCTTGTGGCTCAAGCGGAACACTGAAGCTTTCTTT. This translates into CASSLWLKRNTEAFF.

The V gene is TRBV9, the J gene TRBJ2-2; 9 positions match TRBD2. CDR3 length: 17 residues. From germline, CDR1 is SGDLS and CDR2 YYNGEE. V was clipped by 4 bases and J by 4 bases; unmatched bases: 11. CDR3 residues: CASSPTLSGGGTGELFF. CDR3 in DNA: TGTGCCAGCAGCCCCACCCTTAGCGGGGGAGGCACCGGGGAGCTGTTTTTT.

This clone was found a few times. The chain joins TRBV5-1 to TRBJ1-1; TRBD1 matches at 8 bases. CDR1 and CDR2 from the germline V gene are SGHRS and YFSETQ. This CDR3 is built from 17 residues. Unmatched junction bases numbered 11, after V lost 0 bases and J lost 4 bases. This chain's CDR3 is CASSLGRTGRVGTEAFF. The CDR3 DNA sequence: TGCGCCAGCAGCTTGGGTAGGACAGGGAGGGTGGGCACTGAAGCTTTCTTT.

The rearrangement links TRBV11-3 to TRBJ2-2; the match to TRBD2 covers 7 bases. V lost 3 bases and J lost 0; bases outside the gene matches: 4. The CDR3 loop spans 16 amino acids. Germline loops: CDR1 SGHNT, CDR2 YENEEA. CDR3 loop: CASSFLRGANTGELFF. Here the CDR3 DNA reads TGTGCCAGCAGCTTCCTTCGGGGGGCGAACACCGGGGAGCTGTTTTTT.